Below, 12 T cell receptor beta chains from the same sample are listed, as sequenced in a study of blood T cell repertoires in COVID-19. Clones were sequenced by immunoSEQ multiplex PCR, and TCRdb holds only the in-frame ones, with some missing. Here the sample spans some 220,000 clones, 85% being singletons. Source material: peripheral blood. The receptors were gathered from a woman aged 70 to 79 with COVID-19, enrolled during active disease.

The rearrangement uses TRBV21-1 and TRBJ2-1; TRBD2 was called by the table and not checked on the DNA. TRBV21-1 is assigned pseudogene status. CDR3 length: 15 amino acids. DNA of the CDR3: TGTGCCAGCAGCAAAGGAAGTGATACTAACAATGAGCAGTTCTTC. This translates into CASSKGSDTNNEQFF.

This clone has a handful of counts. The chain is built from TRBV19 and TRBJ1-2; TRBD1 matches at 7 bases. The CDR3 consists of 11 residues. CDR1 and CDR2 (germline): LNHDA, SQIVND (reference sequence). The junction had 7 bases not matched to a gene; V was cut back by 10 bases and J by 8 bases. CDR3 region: CANDRVEGYTF. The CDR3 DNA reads TGTGCCAATGACAGGGTGGAAGGCTACACCTTC.

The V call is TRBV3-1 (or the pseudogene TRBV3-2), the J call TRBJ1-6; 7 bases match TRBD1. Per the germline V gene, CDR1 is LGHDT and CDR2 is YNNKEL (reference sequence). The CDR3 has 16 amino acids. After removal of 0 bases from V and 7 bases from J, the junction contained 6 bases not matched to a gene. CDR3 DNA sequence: TGTGCCAGCAGCCAAGATCTCGGCAGGGGGAATTCACCCCTCCACTTT. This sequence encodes CASSQDLGRGNSPLHF.

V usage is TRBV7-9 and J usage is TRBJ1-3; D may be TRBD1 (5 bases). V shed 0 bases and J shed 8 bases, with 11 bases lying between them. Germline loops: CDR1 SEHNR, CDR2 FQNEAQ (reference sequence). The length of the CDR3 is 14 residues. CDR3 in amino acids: CASSLAGRVDTIYF. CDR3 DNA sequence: TGTGCCAGCAGCTTAGCCGGCAGGGTGGACACCATATATTTT.

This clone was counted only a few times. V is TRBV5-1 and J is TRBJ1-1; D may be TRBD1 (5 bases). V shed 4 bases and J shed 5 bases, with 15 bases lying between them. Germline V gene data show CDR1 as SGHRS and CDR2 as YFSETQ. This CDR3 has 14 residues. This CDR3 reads CASSPGFGGTEAFF. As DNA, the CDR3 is TGCGCCAGCAGCCCCGGATTCGGGGGGACTGAAGCTTTCTTT.

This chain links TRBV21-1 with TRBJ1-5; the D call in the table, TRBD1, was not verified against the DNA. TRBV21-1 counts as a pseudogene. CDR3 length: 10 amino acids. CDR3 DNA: TGTGCCAGCAGCAACAGGTCCCCGCATTTT. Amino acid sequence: CASSNRSPHF.

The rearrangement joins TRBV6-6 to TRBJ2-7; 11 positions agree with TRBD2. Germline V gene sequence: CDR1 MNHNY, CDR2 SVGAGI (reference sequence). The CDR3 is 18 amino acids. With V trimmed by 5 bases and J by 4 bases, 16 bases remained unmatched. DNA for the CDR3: TGTGCCAGCAGTCCCCGGTTGATTGCTAGCGGGAGGAGGTACGAGCAGTACTTC. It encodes CASSPRLIASGRRYEQYF.

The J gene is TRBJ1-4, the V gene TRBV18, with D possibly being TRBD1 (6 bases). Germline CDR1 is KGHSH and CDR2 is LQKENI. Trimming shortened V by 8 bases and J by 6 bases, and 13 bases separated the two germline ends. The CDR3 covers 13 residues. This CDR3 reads CASTTGQYEKLFF. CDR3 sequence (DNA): TGTGCCAGCACTACAGGACAGTATGAAAAACTGTTTTTT.

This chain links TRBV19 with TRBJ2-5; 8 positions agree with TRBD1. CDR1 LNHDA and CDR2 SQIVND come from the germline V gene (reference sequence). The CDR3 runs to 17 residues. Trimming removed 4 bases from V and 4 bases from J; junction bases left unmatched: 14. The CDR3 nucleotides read TGTGCCAGTAGTAGGAGGTCGCAGGGGGCATTAGGAGAGACCCAGTACTTC. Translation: CASSRRSQGALGETQYF.

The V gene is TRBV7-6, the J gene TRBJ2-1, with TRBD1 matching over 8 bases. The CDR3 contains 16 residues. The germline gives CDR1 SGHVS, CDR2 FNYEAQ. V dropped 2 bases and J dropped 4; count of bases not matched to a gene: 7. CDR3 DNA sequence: TGTGCCAGCAGCTTAATCCGGGACAGGCGGTACAATGAGCAGTTCTTC. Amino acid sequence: CASSLIRDRRYNEQFF.

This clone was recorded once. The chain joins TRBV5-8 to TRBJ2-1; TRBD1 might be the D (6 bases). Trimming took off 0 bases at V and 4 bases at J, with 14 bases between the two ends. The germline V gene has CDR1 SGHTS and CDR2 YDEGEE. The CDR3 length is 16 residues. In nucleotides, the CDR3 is TGTGCCAGCAGCTTGGTTTTTGGGACACAATACAATGAGCAGTTCTTC. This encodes CASSLVFGTQYNEQFF.

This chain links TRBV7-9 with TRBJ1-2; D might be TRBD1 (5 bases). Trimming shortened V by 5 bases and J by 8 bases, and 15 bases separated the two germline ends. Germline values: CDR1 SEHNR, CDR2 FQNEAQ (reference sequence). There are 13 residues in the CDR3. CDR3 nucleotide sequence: TGTGCCAGCAGCCAAGCCGGGAGGGACGGCTACACCTTC. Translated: CASSQAGRDGYTF.